This passage covers 29 T cell receptor beta chains from one sample sequenced in a study of CD8+CD57+ T cells in acquired aplastic anemia. It was genomic DNA that served as the template for profiling TCR beta VDJ and CDR3. One entry per CDR3 protein, called by TCRdb with MiXCR from the reads. The sample lists some 170,000 distinct CDR3 sequences, over 55% seen once, with around 45% in the top ten. CD8+CD57+ cell expansion, shown by flow cytometry, had occurred in the patients selected for sequencing. Material: sorted CD4+, CD8+, or CD8+CD57+ T cells (not recorded which) from PBMCs. These receptors were obtained from a human donor with aplastic anemia.

This sequence joins TRBV7-9 and TRBJ1-2, with a tentative D call TRBD1 (5 bases). This CDR3 spans 16 amino acids. V lost 5 bases and J lost 1, with 17 bases in between. Germline V gene data show CDR1 as SEHNR and CDR2 as FQNEAQ (reference sequence). CDR3 sequence: CASSPTGVGNNYGYTF. The DNA of the CDR3 is TGTGCCAGCAGCCCGACGGGGGTTGGGAATAACTATGGCTACACCTTC.

The CDR3 spells CASSLRFSAGGTDTQYF. The CDR3 nucleotides are TGTGCCAGCAGCTTAAGGTTTTCAGCGGGGGGCACAGATACGCAGTATTTT. This rearrangement joins TRBV7-3 to TRBJ2-3; 8 bases are shared with TRBD2. The CDR3 has 17 residues. Per germline, CDR1 SGHTA and CDR2 FQGTGA. V shed 1 base, J shed 1 base, and the junction held 7 bases outside the gene matches.

The chain recombines TRBV29-1 with TRBJ2-3; D remains unclear. Trimming took off 4 bases at V and 7 bases at J, with 12 bases between the two ends. The V gene's germline CDR1 is SQVTM and CDR2 ANQGSEA. There are 12 residues in the CDR3. The CDR3 spells CSVVGLRNTQYF. CDR3 bases: TGCAGCGTTGTCGGCCTCAGGAATACGCAGTATTTT.

This chain joins TRBV12-3 or TRBV12-4 and TRBJ2-7; no reliable D call. The CDR3 extends over 13 amino acids. Trimming removed 2 bases at V and 2 bases at J, with 7 bases between. The CDR3 region is CASSLRNAYEQYF. DNA for the CDR3: TGTGCCAGCAGTTTAAGGAACGCCTACGAGCAGTACTTC.

J is TRBJ2-7 and V is TRBV14; D not certain. CDR1 SGHDN and CDR2 FVKESK come from the germline V gene. V gave up 5 bases and J gave up 6 bases, with 8 bases separating them. The CDR3 has 11 amino acids. CDR3 loop: CASSSWGEQYF. CDR3 DNA sequence: TGTGCCAGCAGCTCCTGGGGCGAGCAGTACTTC.

The CDR3 spells CASSQSPRTGELFF. DNA of the CDR3: TGTGCCAGCTCCCAATCGCCTAGGACCGGGGAGCTGTTTTTT. The chain has TRBV7-8 and TRBJ2-2, with no clear D. Germline values: CDR1 SGHVS, CDR2 FQNEAQ. This CDR3 spans 14 amino acids. The ends were cut back, 8 bases at V and 5 bases at J, with 15 bases in the middle.

This clonotype turned up a few times. The chain carries TRBV10-2 and TRBJ2-2; no clear D. The CDR3 has 14 amino acids. V was shortened by 7 bases and J by 0 bases, with 9 bases between the two germline ends. Germline V gene lookup returns CDR1 WSHSY and CDR2 SAAADI. CDR3 nucleotides: TGCGCCAGCAAGCGATCGGCGAACACCGGGGAGCTGTTTTTT. It yields the protein CASKRSANTGELFF.

This clonotype has a single count. The rearrangement links TRBV24-1 to TRBJ1-1; TRBD1 matches 7 bases. After removal of 1 base from V and 5 bases from J, the junction contained 12 bases not matched to a gene. Germline CDR1 reads KGHDR; CDR2 reads SFDVKD. The CDR3 has 17 residues. The chain's CDR3 is CATSDFRDRDRLTEAFF. CDR3 bases: TGTGCCACCAGTGATTTTAGAGACAGGGATCGGTTGACTGAAGCTTTCTTT.

The chain combines TRBV30 with TRBJ2-5; 9 positions agree with TRBD1. The CDR3 loop spans 17 amino acids. V lost 0 bases to trimming and J lost 5 bases; unmatched junction nucleotides: 13. Per the germline V gene, CDR1 is GTSNPN and CDR2 is SVGIG (reference sequence). The CDR3 DNA reads as TGTGCCTGGAGTGTACCCGACAGGGGGGCACTACGGGAGACCCAGTACTTC. Encoded protein: CAWSVPDRGALRETQYF.

This clonotype has only one observation. The genes are TRBV20-1 and TRBJ2-1; possibly TRBD2 for D (5 bases). CDR1 DFQATT and CDR2 SNEGSKA come from the germline V gene (reference sequence). The CDR3 is made up of 13 amino acids. V was shortened by 1 base and J by 5 bases, with 9 bases between the two germline ends. The CDR3: CSARGLLNNEQFF. CDR3 nucleotide sequence: TGCAGTGCTAGAGGACTACTCAACAATGAGCAGTTCTTC.

The chain carries TRBV2 and TRBJ2-3, with no clear D. The ends were cut back, 8 bases at V and 0 bases at J, with 9 bases in the middle. Germline V gives CDR1 SNHLY, CDR2 FYNNEI. The CDR3 covers 13 residues. DNA for the CDR3: TGTGCCAGCGTGGTAGGGAGCACAGATACGCAGTATTTT. Amino acids: CASVVGSTDTQYF.

This sequence joins TRBV6-4 and TRBJ2-1; maybe TRBD2 (5 bases). CDR1 MRHNA and CDR2 SNTAGT come from the germline V gene. The CDR3 extends over 16 amino acids. The V end lost 6 bases, the J end lost 5 bases, and 20 bases lay between the germline ends. The CDR3 reads CASRSPRGLANNEQFF. The CDR3 DNA sequence: TGTGCCAGCAGGTCCCCAAGAGGGTTAGCGAACAATGAGCAGTTCTTC.

The table lists this clonotype with many counts. The chain carries TRBV7-2 and TRBJ2-1; 7 bases map to TRBD2. After removal of 5 bases from V and 3 bases from J, the junction contained 10 bases not matched to a gene. CDR1 SGHTA and CDR2 FQGNSA come from the germline V gene. The CDR3 totals 16 residues. The CDR3 bases are TGTGCCAGCAGCATCCTATCGGGGGGAATCTACAATGAGCAGTTCTTC. Translating it yields CASSILSGGIYNEQFF.

This clonotype showed up just a few times. The genes are TRBV5-1 and TRBJ1-2, with D uncertain. This CDR3 spans 12 amino acids. V dropped 2 bases and J dropped 5 bases, with 7 bases sitting between them. Germline V lookup: CDR1 SGHRS, CDR2 YFSETQ. The CDR3 protein is CASSLGMYGYTF. The DNA for the CDR3 is TGCGCCAGCAGCTTAGGCATGTATGGCTACACCTTC.

J is TRBJ1-4 and V is TRBV9, with a tentative D call TRBD1 (6 bases). Per the germline V gene, CDR1 is SGDLS and CDR2 is YYNGEE. V lost 2 bases and J lost 0, with 17 bases in between. The CDR3 totals 18 residues. The chain's CDR3 is CASSVNPGQTTTNEKLFF. The CDR3 coding sequence is TGTGCCAGCAGCGTTAACCCCGGACAGACAACAACTAATGAAAAACTGTTTTTT.

The genes are TRBV2 and TRBJ2-1, with D perhaps TRBD2 (6 bases). Germline V gene data show CDR1 as SNHLY and CDR2 as FYNNEI. The CDR3 is 15 amino acids. Trimming removed 8 bases from V and 0 bases from J, with 14 bases in between. This CDR3 reads CASVTSSSSYNEQFF. The CDR3, as DNA: TGTGCCAGCGTGACTAGTTCCAGCTCCTACAATGAGCAGTTCTTC.

This clonotype turned up a few times. V and J are TRBV18 and TRBJ1-1, with D possibly being TRBD1 (5 bases). The V gene lost 6 bases and the J gene lost 0 bases, with 17 bases spanning the gap. CDR1 and CDR2 from the germline V gene are KGHSH and LQKENI. The CDR3 has 16 amino acids. The CDR3 spells CASSATVGRVNTEAFF. CDR3 bases: TGTGCCAGCTCCGCCACTGTAGGCAGGGTGAACACTGAAGCTTTCTTT.

The chain links TRBV10-3 to TRBJ2-3; TRBD2 agrees at 8 bases. The V gene end was trimmed by 10 bases and the J gene end by 5 bases; junction bases not matched to a gene: 17. Germline lookup yields CDR1 ENHRY and CDR2 SYGVKD. This CDR3 has 16 residues. The CDR3 is CATYAQAGATLDTQYF. The DNA for the CDR3 is TGTGCCACCTACGCTCAAGCGGGAGCCACCCTAGATACGCAGTATTTT.

The chain is built from TRBV10-3 and TRBJ2-2; either TRBD1 or TRBD2 may fit D (5 bases each). The V gene's germline CDR1 is ENHRY and CDR2 SYGVKD. Trimming stripped 10 bases from V and 4 bases from J, with 19 bases between. CDR3 size: 15 residues. The CDR3 region has the DNA TGTGCCACCCAAGAGGGACGCTTACTCACCGGGGAGCTGTTTTTT. Translation: CATQEGRLLTGELFF.

The chain uses TRBV7-9 and TRBJ1-3; no clear D. The V end was cut by 5 bases, the J end by 5 bases, with 13 bases between. Germline CDR1 SEHNR, CDR2 FQNEAQ (reference sequence). The CDR3 covers 14 residues. CDR3 region: CASSTAILRNTIYF. In DNA form, the CDR3 reads TGTGCCAGCAGCACGGCAATACTACGAAACACCATATATTTT.

The rearrangement links TRBV24-1 to TRBJ2-3; 10 bases map to TRBD2. CDR1 and CDR2 from the germline V gene are KGHDR and SFDVKD. The CDR3 has 16 amino acids. Germline trimming cut 4 bases from V and 4 bases from J; bases unmatched to any gene: 7. The CDR3 protein is CATSDTGLARSDTQYF. CDR3 nucleotides: TGTGCCACCAGTGACACGGGACTAGCGAGGTCAGATACGCAGTATTTT.

The rearrangement uses TRBV27 and TRBJ1-5; no reliable D call. The CDR3 totals 13 residues. CDR1 MNHEY and CDR2 SMNVEV come from the germline V gene (reference sequence). V was cut by 3 bases and J by 6 bases, with 9 bases left in between. DNA for the CDR3: TGTGCCAGCAGTTTCACGTTGGGTCAGCCCCAGCATTTT. Protein: CASSFTLGQPQHF.

The V and J genes are TRBV15 and TRBJ2-7; TRBD1 aligns across 9 bases. This CDR3 contains 16 residues. Germline V gives CDR1 LNHNV, CDR2 YYDKDF (reference sequence). V trimming: 3 bases; J trimming: 3 bases; junction bases outside the gene matches: 9. The CDR3 DNA reads as TGTGCCACCAGCAGTTTAACCGGGACAGGGATCTACGAGCAGTACTTC. This translates into CATSSLTGTGIYEQYF.

The chain is built from TRBV19 and TRBJ1-5; TRBD1 agrees at 8 bases. The V segment lost 6 bases and the J segment 4 bases; nucleotides outside the gene matches: 11. The CDR3 is 16 residues long. CDR1 and CDR2 from the germline V gene are LNHDA and SQIVND (reference sequence). CDR3 bases: TGTGCCAGTAGCCCCATGGGGACAGGACAGAATCAGCCCCAGCATTTT. This encodes CASSPMGTGQNQPQHF.

The genes are TRBV11-3 and TRBJ2-7; 9 nucleotides agree with TRBD2. The CDR3 loop spans 16 amino acids. The germline V gene encodes CDR1 SGHNT and CDR2 YENEEA. Unmatched junction bases numbered 7, after V lost 2 bases and J lost 2 bases. The CDR3 coding sequence is TGTGCCAGCAGCTTATCGGGAGCGGGAGGCGCCTACGAGCAGTACTTC. Translating gives CASSLSGAGGAYEQYF. The complete variable domain, with remaining parts taken from reference TRBV11-3 and TRBJ2-7, reads EAGVVQSPRYKIIEKKQPVAFWCNPISGHNTLYWYLQNLGQGPELLIRYENEEAVDDSQLPKDRFSAERLKGVDSTLKIQPAELGDSAVYLCASSLSGAGGAYEQYFGPGTRLTVT.

In regard to this clonotype: A clone one base away is much larger, so this may be a read error. The chain combines TRBV28 with TRBJ2-6; D call uncertain. Trimming shortened V by 10 bases and J by 3 bases, and 16 bases separated the two germline ends. Per germline, CDR1 MDHEN and CDR2 SYDVKM. This CDR3 comprises 15 residues. The CDR3 here is CATSDGEHGANVLTF. CDR3 in DNA: TGTGCCACCTCGGACGGAGAACATGGGGCCAACGTCCTGACTTTC.

The rearrangement links TRBV29-1 to TRBJ2-1; D is undetermined. Trimming removed 6 bases at V and 10 bases at J, with 16 bases between. The CDR3 sequence is 12 residues long. Germline CDR1 reads SQVTM; CDR2 reads ANQGSEA. CDR3 sequence reads: CSVLTSGGEQFF. CDR3 coding DNA: TGCAGCGTGCTGACCTCTGGTGGGGAGCAGTTCTTC.

The chain carries TRBV25-1 and TRBJ1-1; D possibly corresponds to TRBD1 (6 bases). With 1 base removed from V and 9 bases from J, the gap between germline ends came to 15 bases. The CDR3 totals 14 residues. CDR1 and CDR2 (germline): MGHDK, SYGVNS. As DNA, the CDR3 is TGTGCCAGCAGTGAATTGTGGGGGCAAACCCAAGCTTTCTTT. This encodes CASSELWGQTQAFF. Filled out from reference TRBV25-1 and TRBJ1-1, the complete variable domain reads EADIYQTPRYLVIGTGKKITLECSQTMGHDKMYWYQQDPGMELHLIHYSYGVNSTEKGDLSSESTVSRIRTEHFPLTLESARPSHTSQYLCASSELWGQTQAFFGQGTRLTVV.

This chain links TRBV30 with TRBJ2-7; 9 bases align to TRBD2. Germline V gene data show CDR1 as GTSNPN and CDR2 as SVGIG (reference sequence). V trimming: 4 bases; J trimming: 2 bases; junction bases outside the gene matches: 9. This CDR3 has 15 residues. The CDR3 sequence: CAWKNRLAGTYEQYF. CDR3 sequence (DNA): TGTGCCTGGAAAAATCGGCTAGCGGGAACCTACGAGCAGTACTTC. Full variable domain (rest looked up from reference TRBV30 and TRBJ2-7): SQTIHQWPATLVQPVGSPLSLECTVEGTSNPNLYWYRQAAGRGLQLLFYSVGIGQISSEVPQNLSASRPQDRQFILSSKKLLLSDSGFYLCAWKNRLAGTYEQYFGPGTRLTVT.